A single TCR beta chain is shown here with its context. Additional DNA sequences in this sample encode the identical CDR3. The CDR3 is 15 amino acids. V shed 0 bases, J shed 3 bases, and the junction held 1 base outside the gene matches. The V gene's germline CDR1 is MNHEY and CDR2 SVGAGI. In the study's own analysis: By means of reference gene primer amplification, nucleated cell counts were estimated. Assay used: immunoSEQ multiplex PCR; TCRdb lists only in-frame clones, some missing. Clone size and V and J calls were adopted from that table, with D and trimming inferred from the DNA. The sample consists of approximately 450,000 clones, 70% to 90% of them appearing once. These data belong to a study of blood T cell repertoires in COVID-19.

The source of this sequence is a woman aged 18-30 years with acute COVID-19. The chain carries TRBV6-5 and TRBJ2-7, with 11 bases fitting TRBD1. The sequenced sample consisted of PBMCs or T cells enriched from blood (not recorded which). The CDR3 nucleotides are TGTGCCAGCAGTTACTCAGGGACAGGGGGCTACGAGCAGTACTTC. It translates to CASSYSGTGGYEQYF.